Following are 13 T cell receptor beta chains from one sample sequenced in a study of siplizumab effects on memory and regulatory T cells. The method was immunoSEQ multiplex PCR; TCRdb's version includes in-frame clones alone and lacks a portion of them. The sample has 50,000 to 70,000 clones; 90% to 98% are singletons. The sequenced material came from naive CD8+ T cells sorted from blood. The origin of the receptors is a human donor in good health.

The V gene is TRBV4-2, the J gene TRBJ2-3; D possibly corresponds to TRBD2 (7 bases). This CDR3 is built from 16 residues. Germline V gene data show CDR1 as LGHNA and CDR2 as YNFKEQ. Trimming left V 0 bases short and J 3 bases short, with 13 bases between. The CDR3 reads CASSQEEGGITDTQYF. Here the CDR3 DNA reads TGTGCCAGCAGCCAAGAAGAGGGGGGGATAACAGATACGCAGTATTTT.

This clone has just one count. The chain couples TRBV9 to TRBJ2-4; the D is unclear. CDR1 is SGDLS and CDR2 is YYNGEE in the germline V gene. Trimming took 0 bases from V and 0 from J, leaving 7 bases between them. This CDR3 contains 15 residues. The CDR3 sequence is CASSVDNLAKNIQYF. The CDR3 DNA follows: TGTGCCAGCAGCGTAGACAACCTAGCCAAAAACATTCAGTACTTC.

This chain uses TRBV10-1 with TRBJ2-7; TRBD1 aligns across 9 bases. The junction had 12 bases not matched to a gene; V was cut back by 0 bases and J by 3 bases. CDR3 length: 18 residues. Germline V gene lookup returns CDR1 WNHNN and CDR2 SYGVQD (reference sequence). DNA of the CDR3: TGCGCCAGCAGTGAGTCGGGACAGGGTTCCGATTTCGACTACGAGCAGTACTTC. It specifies CASSESGQGSDFDYEQYF.

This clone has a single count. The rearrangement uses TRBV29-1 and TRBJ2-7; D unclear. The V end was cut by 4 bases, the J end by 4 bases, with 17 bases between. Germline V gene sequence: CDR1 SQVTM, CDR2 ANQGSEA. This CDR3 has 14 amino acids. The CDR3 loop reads CSVVGRDGEYEQYF. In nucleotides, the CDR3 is TGCAGCGTTGTGGGCCGTGATGGGGAATACGAGCAGTACTTC.

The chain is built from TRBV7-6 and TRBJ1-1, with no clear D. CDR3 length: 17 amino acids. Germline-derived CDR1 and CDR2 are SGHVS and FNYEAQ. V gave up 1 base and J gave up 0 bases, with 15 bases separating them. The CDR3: CASSLGPRGAMNTEAFF. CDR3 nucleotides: TGTGCCAGCAGCTTAGGACCGCGGGGAGCCATGAACACTGAAGCTTTCTTT.

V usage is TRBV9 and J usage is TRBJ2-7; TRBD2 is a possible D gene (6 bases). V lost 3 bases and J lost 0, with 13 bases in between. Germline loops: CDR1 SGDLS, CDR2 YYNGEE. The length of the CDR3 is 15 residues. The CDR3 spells CASSEAGGSSYEQYF. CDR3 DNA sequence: TGTGCCAGCAGCGAAGCTGGGGGGAGCTCCTACGAGCAGTACTTC. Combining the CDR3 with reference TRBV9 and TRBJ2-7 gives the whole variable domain DSGVTQTPKHLITATGQRVTLRCSPRSGDLSVYWYQQSLDQGLQFLIQYYNGEERAKGNILERFSAQQFPDLHSELNLSSLELGDSALYFCASSEAGGSSYEQYFGPGTRLTVT.

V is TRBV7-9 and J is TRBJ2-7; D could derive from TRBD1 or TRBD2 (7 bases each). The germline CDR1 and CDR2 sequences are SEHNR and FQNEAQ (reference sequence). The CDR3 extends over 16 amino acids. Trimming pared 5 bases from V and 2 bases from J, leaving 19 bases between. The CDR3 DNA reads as TGTGCCAGCAGCCCAGGGGGGGGCGGATCGCCCTACGAGCAGTACTTC. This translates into CASSPGGGGSPYEQYF.

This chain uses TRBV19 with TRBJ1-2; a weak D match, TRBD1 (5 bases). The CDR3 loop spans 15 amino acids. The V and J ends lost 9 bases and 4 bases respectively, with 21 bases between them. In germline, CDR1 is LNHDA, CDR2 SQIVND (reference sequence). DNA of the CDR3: TGTGCCAGCGGGACCCAGGACCTCACTGCCTATGGCTACACCTTC. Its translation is CASGTQDLTAYGYTF.

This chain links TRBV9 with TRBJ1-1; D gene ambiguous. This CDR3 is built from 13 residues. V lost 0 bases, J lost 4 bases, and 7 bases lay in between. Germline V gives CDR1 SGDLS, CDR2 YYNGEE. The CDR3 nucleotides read TGTGCCAGCAGCGTAGCGTCGGGCACTGAAGCTTTCTTT. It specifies CASSVASGTEAFF.

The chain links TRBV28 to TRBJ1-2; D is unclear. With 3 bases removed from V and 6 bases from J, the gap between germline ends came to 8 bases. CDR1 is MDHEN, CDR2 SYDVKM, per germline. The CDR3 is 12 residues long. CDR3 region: CASSFTRDGYTF. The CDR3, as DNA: TGTGCCAGCAGTTTTACGAGGGATGGCTACACCTTC.

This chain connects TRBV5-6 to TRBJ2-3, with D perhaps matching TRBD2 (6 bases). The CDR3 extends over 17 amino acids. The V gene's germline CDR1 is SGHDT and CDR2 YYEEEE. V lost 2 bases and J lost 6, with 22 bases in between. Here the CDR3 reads CASSLRWGDPIGDTQYF. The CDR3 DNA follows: TGTGCCAGCAGCTTACGGTGGGGGGATCCAATTGGCGATACGCAGTATTTT.

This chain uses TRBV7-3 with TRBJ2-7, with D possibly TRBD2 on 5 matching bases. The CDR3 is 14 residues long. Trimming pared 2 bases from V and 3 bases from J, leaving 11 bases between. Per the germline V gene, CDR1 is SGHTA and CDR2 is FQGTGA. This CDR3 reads CASSLEGSHYEQYF. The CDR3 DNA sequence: TGTGCCAGCAGCTTAGAGGGTTCCCACTACGAGCAGTACTTC.

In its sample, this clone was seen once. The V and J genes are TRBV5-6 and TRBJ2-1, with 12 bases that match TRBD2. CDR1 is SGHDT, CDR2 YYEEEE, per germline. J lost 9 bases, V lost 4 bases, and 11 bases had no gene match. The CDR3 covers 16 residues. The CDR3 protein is CASSPSSGGARIEQFF. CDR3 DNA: TGTGCCAGCAGCCCCTCTAGCGGGGGGGCCAGGATTGAGCAGTTCTTC.